This paragraph reports one TCR beta chain. Its antigen is currently unknown. The data stem from a study of shared clonotypes between healthy human individuals. Across the study: The study enrolled a couple of women and three men aged 18 to 49.

CD45RO negativity and positive selection for CCR7 defined naive CD8 cells, a population that excluded terminally differentiated effector memory CD45RA+ cells. Per the authors' pipeline: Quality scores were absent from the junction-only immunoSEQ sequences, so filtering differed. Clones were read by immunoSEQ multiplex PCR, and TCRdb kept only the in-frame ones, dropping some. The DNA was the basis for D and trimming; V, J and clone size are from that table. The repertoire holds some 2 million clones, with roughly 94% as singletons. Study observations and caveats: Even with large depth, rarefaction showed that sorted-subset sequencing was incomplete.

Sequencing used naive CD8+ T cells sorted from blood. This clonotype was sampled from a man aged 18 to 30 in good health.

As DNA, the CDR3 is TGTGCCAGCAGCAGTACAGCTCGAATGATCTACGAGCAGTACTTC. It yields the protein CASSSTARMIYEQYF. J is TRBJ2-7 and V is TRBV5-6; D unclear. CDR3 size: 15 residues. Deletions cut 4 bases from V and 3 bases from J, with 17 bases between. Per the germline V gene, CDR1 is SGHDT and CDR2 is YYEEEE.